This TCR beta chain was retrieved from a study of metastatic and nonmetastatic thyroid tumors (dated by TCRdb to about 2020). Regarding the research as a whole: Repertoires were compared across peripheral blood and tumor or nodule tissue samples from malignant and benign thyroid patients. Study-wide conclusions, independent of this receptor: In both blood and tumor samples, TCR beta diversity was reported to be significantly higher in malignant tumors than in benign nodules.

This clone was observed once. Its cognate antigen has yet to be identified. This may arise from a read error, as a much more abundant clone is one base away. Different DNA sequences within this sample yield the same CDR3. Receptor amplification or capture employed PCR. The data were produced on an Illumina HiSeq 4000. High-throughput sequencing was used to profile the TCR beta-chain CDR3 region of each patient. The paper's processing steps were these. Drawing on CDR3 differences between clinicopathological groups, the researchers built a classifier meant to tell apart patients with distant-metastatic papillary thyroid cancer. Repertoire diversity was assessed with the Shannon index, and tumor-blood repertoire similarity with the Morisita-Horn index. The raw public reads went through TCRdb reprocessing: fastp at Q25, MiXCR clone calling, in-frame beta chains kept. What appears here as the V and J calls and clone size reflects TCRdb's work, not the paper's. In all, the sample holds thousands of clones, and about a third of those were seen once. The top ten clonotypes cover 37% of the sample.

Before undergoing thyroid surgery, none of the patients had been given any kind of treatment. The study retrospectively analysed patient clinical samples collected from about 2012 to 2018 using T-cell receptor beta sequencing. For CDR1 and CDR2, the germline V gene lists SGHAT and FQNNGV. Including cysteine and phenylalanine, the CDR3 has 15 amino acids. Only the CDR3 DNA is retained, 45 bases long and in frame from the first base. This clonotype originated in a female donor with papillary thyroid cancer or a benign thyroid nodule (not recorded which). Some clones in this sample may be carry-over from other donors' samples. This chain is built from TRBV11-2 and TRBJ2-7; 7 middle bases align to TRBD1. Input material: adjacent normal tissue. The CDR3 here reads CASSFLQGPSYEQYF. Here is the DNA: TGCGCCAGCAGCTTTTTACAGGGGCCGTCCTACGAGCAGTACTTC. The CDR3 plus the reference TRBV11-2 and TRBJ2-7 genes for the other parts give the full variable domain: EAGVAQSPRYKIIEKRQSVAFWCNPISGHATLYWYQQILGQGPKLLIQFQNNGVVDDSQLPKDRFSAERLKGVDSTLKIQPAKLEDSAVYLCASSFLQGPSYEQYFGPGTRLTVT.